The 14 T cell receptor beta chains reported below all come from one sample, sequenced in a study of control samples from healthy donors and cancer patients. Measured with immunoSEQ multiplex PCR; TCRdb has only the in-frame clones, and not every one. The table includes over 150,000 clones, roughly 95% detected once. Sequenced sample: blood. These receptors were collected from a woman aged 25 to 39 in good health.

This chain connects TRBV3-1 (or the pseudogene TRBV3-2) to TRBJ2-5; weak D call: TRBD2 (5 bases). The CDR3 covers 13 residues. Germline CDR1 and CDR2: LGHDT and YNNKEL (reference sequence). V lost 5 bases, J lost 5 bases, and 12 bases lay in between. CDR3 bases: TGTGCCAGCAGCTCCGGACTCAAGGAGACCCAGTACTTC. As protein: CASSSGLKETQYF.

The chain links TRBV30 to TRBJ1-1, with a weak D call TRBD1 (5 bases). The CDR3 totals 15 residues. The V and J ends lost 2 bases and 5 bases respectively, with 18 bases between them. Germline loops: CDR1 GTSNPN, CDR2 SVGIG (reference sequence). CDR3 loop: CAWSFGDLTGTEAFF. CDR3 DNA: TGTGCCTGGAGTTTTGGGGACCTCACCGGGACTGAAGCTTTCTTT.

The sample holds one count of this clone. The chain couples TRBV28 to TRBJ2-7, with D uncertain. The V gene's germline CDR1 is MDHEN and CDR2 SYDVKM. The CDR3 consists of 15 residues. Trimming took 3 bases from V and 4 from J, leaving 16 bases between them. The CDR3 sequence is CASSFLVTRQYEQYF. In nucleotides, the CDR3 is TGTGCCAGCAGTTTTCTGGTGACAAGGCAATACGAGCAGTACTTC. Filled out from reference TRBV28 and TRBJ2-7, the complete variable domain reads DVKVTQSSRYLVKRTGEKVFLECVQDMDHENMFWYRQDPGLGLRLIYFSYDVKMKEKGDIPEGYSVSREKKERFSLILESASTNQTSMYLCASSFLVTRQYEQYFGPGTRLTVT.

The chain uses TRBV7-9 and TRBJ1-4; the D gene is possibly TRBD1 (6 bases). Trimming took off 5 bases at V and 0 bases at J, with 19 bases between the two ends. This CDR3 is 18 amino acids long. Germline V lookup: CDR1 SEHNR, CDR2 FQNEAQ (reference sequence). The CDR3 DNA sequence: TGTGCCAGCAGCCCCCGGGCCAGGGGCCCTGCAACTAATGAAAAACTGTTTTTT. Its protein product is CASSPRARGPATNEKLFF.

The gene calls are TRBV5-1 and TRBJ2-3, with TRBD2 as a possible D gene (6 bases). The CDR3 runs to 15 residues. Germline assignment: CDR1 SGHRS and CDR2 YFSETQ. V lost 0 bases and J 6 bases, leaving 14 bases between the germline ends. Here the CDR3 reads CASSLDPWGVDTQYF. DNA of the CDR3: TGCGCCAGCAGCTTGGATCCCTGGGGGGTGGATACGCAGTATTTT.

The J gene is TRBJ2-1, the V gene TRBV7-2; D unresolved. With 5 bases removed from V and 0 bases from J, the gap between germline ends came to 14 bases. Germline values: CDR1 SGHTA, CDR2 FQGNSA. CDR3 length equals 16 residues. The CDR3 sequence: CASSIRLYSSYNEQFF. The CDR3 DNA is TGTGCCAGCAGCATCAGACTTTACAGCTCCTACAATGAGCAGTTCTTC.

The chain combines TRBV5-6 with TRBJ2-2, with D perhaps matching TRBD1 (5 bases). This CDR3 comprises 14 residues. Germline assignment: CDR1 SGHDT and CDR2 YYEEEE. Trimming removed 4 bases at V and 5 bases at J, with 12 bases between. CDR3 protein: CASSPGHVTGELFF. Written as DNA, the CDR3 is TGTGCCAGCAGCCCAGGACATGTAACCGGGGAGCTGTTTTTT.

V is TRBV2 and J is TRBJ1-1, with 7 bases lining up with TRBD1. Unmatched junction bases numbered 7, after V lost 5 bases and J lost 1 base. CDR3 size: 15 residues. The germline V gene encodes CDR1 SNHLY and CDR2 FYNNEI. This CDR3 reads CASSFSRGTNTEAFF. Written as DNA, the CDR3 is TGTGCCAGCAGTTTTTCCAGGGGGACGAACACTGAAGCTTTCTTT.

The chain carries TRBV4-1 and TRBJ2-1; possibly TRBD1 or TRBD2 for D (5 bases each). V dropped 1 base and J dropped 7 bases, with 11 bases sitting between them. The CDR3 runs 14 residues. Germline CDR1 and CDR2: MGHRA and YSYEKL. The CDR3 reads CASSQGAGRNEQFF. CDR3 sequence (DNA): TGCGCCAGCAGCCAAGGAGCAGGGAGAAATGAGCAGTTCTTC.

The rearrangement joins TRBV4-1 to TRBJ2-1, with TRBD2 matching over 7 bases. V lost 4 bases and J lost 0; bases outside the gene matches: 6. CDR1 is MGHRA, CDR2 YSYEKL, per germline. The CDR3 sequence is 16 residues long. CDR3 amino acids: CASSRALADSYNEQFF. The CDR3 DNA reads as TGCGCCAGCAGCCGGGCCCTAGCGGACTCCTACAATGAGCAGTTCTTC.

The chain carries TRBV19 and TRBJ2-2; 12 positions agree with TRBD1. This CDR3 is 18 amino acids long. Germline V lookup: CDR1 LNHDA, CDR2 SQIVND (reference sequence). The V gene end was trimmed by 3 bases and the J gene end by 0 bases; junction bases not matched to a gene: 5. CDR3 nucleotide sequence: TGTGCCAGTAGTATTTGGGACAGGGGGCCCGCGAACACCGGGGAGCTGTTTTTT. The encoded protein is CASSIWDRGPANTGELFF.

The rearrangement uses TRBV24-1 and TRBJ2-3, with D perhaps matching TRBD2 (6 bases). This CDR3 contains 15 residues. The V end was cut by 3 bases, the J end by 6 bases, with 15 bases between. Germline CDR1 is KGHDR and CDR2 is SFDVKD. The CDR3 is CATSDTPDRGDTQYF. For the CDR3, the DNA is TGTGCCACCAGTGATACCCCTGACCGGGGGGATACGCAGTATTTT.

This clone was recorded once. The chain recombines TRBV5-4 with TRBJ1-2; no clear D. This CDR3 region has 14 residues. Trimming removed 4 bases from V and 2 bases from J, with 12 bases in between. From germline, CDR1 is SGHNT and CDR2 YYREEE (reference sequence). The CDR3, as DNA: TGTGCCAGCAGCCCCCCAAATCAAAACTATGGCTACACCTTC. Translation: CASSPPNQNYGYTF.

This rearrangement joins TRBV5-5 to TRBJ1-5; no definite D call. The V end was cut by 0 bases, the J end by 4 bases, with 11 bases between. The CDR3 runs to 15 residues. Germline V CDR1 and CDR2: SGHKS, YYEKEE (reference sequence). Here the CDR3 reads CASSLEPNLNQPQHF. For the CDR3, the DNA is TGTGCCAGCAGCTTGGAACCTAACCTGAATCAGCCCCAGCATTTT.